These 9 T cell receptor beta chains share one sample of origin, sequenced in a study of blood T cell repertoires in COVID-19. Repertoires were generated with immunoSEQ multiplex PCR, while TCRdb's copy carries only in-frame clones and drops some. The table lists fewer than 400,000 clones, roughly 86% of them singletons. Specimen: peripheral blood. The receptors stem from a woman in her twenties or thirties with COVID-19, enrolled during active disease.

The chain carries TRBV7-8 and TRBJ2-5; 10 bases agree with TRBD1. V gave up 6 bases and J gave up 6 bases; unmatched junction bases: 16. Per the germline V gene, CDR1 is SGHVS and CDR2 is FQNEAQ. The CDR3 covers 17 residues. The CDR3 region has the DNA TGTGCCAGCAGTTCCCTACCCGGGACAGGGGAGGGGAAGACCCAGTACTTC. This codes for CASSSLPGTGEGKTQYF.

The chain is built from TRBV7-2 and TRBJ2-3; TRBD2 matches at 10 bases. Germline CDR1 SGHTA, CDR2 FQGNSA. V lost 3 bases to trimming and J lost 5 bases; unmatched junction nucleotides: 5. This CDR3 contains 15 residues. The CDR3 DNA reads TGTGCCAGCAGCTTTAGCGGGGGGACCCTAGATACGCAGTATTTT. Amino acid sequence: CASSFSGGTLDTQYF. The full variable domain, with the rest looked up from reference TRBV7-2 and TRBJ2-3, is GAGVSQSPSNKVTEKGKDVELRCDPISGHTALYWYRQSLGQGLEFLIYFQGNSAPDKSGLPSDRFSAERTGGSVSTLTIQRTQQEDSAVYLCASSFSGGTLDTQYFGPGTRLTVL.

V usage is TRBV19 and J usage is TRBJ1-3; D uncertain. Germline V gene lookup returns CDR1 LNHDA and CDR2 SQIVND (reference sequence). Trimming shortened V by 5 bases and J by 7 bases, and 12 bases separated the two germline ends. This CDR3 is built from 13 residues. As DNA, the CDR3 is TGTGCCAGTAGTGCCGGAAGAGGGAACACCATATATTTT. Translation: CASSAGRGNTIYF.

The rearrangement uses TRBV9 and TRBJ2-5; 7 nucleotides align to TRBD1. V lost 4 bases, J lost 4 bases, and 13 bases stayed unmatched. Germline V CDR1 and CDR2: SGDLS, YYNGEE. The CDR3 is 16 amino acids. The CDR3 coding sequence is TGTGCCAGCAGCTTAACGACAGGGTTATATGTAGAGACCCAGTACTTC. Its protein is CASSLTTGLYVETQYF. Full variable domain (outside the CDR3, taken from reference TRBV9 and TRBJ2-5): DSGVTQTPKHLITATGQRVTLRCSPRSGDLSVYWYQQSLDQGLQFLIQYYNGEERAKGNILERFSAQQFPDLHSELNLSSLELGDSALYFCASSLTTGLYVETQYFGPGTRLLVL.

V gene TRBV2 combines with J gene TRBJ1-6, with TRBD1 identical over 7 bases. CDR3 length: 13 amino acids. CDR1 is SNHLY, CDR2 FYNNEI, per germline. Trimming took 7 bases from V and 6 from J; bases not matched to a gene: 3. The DNA for the CDR3 is TGTGCCAGCAACCGGGACAGTAATTCACCCCTCCACTTT. Protein product: CASNRDSNSPLHF. The full variable domain, completed using reference TRBV2 and TRBJ1-6, is EPEVTQTPSHQVTQMGQEVILRCVPISNHLYFYWYRQILGQKVEFLVSFYNNEISEKSEIFDDQFSVERPDGSNFTLKIRSTKLEDSAMYFCASNRDSNSPLHFGNGTRLTVT.

The J gene is TRBJ2-1, the V gene TRBV13; 13 nucleotides match TRBD2. This CDR3 contains 16 residues. Germline CDR1 PRHDT, CDR2 FYEKMQ (reference sequence). With V trimmed by 5 bases and J by 8 bases, 9 bases remained unmatched. Here the CDR3 DNA reads TGTGCCAGCAGCCTACCCACTAGCGGGGGGGCATATGAGCAGTTCTTC. Its protein product is CASSLPTSGGAYEQFF. Drawing the rest from reference TRBV13 and TRBJ2-1, the complete variable domain is AAGVIQSPRHLIKEKRETATLKCYPIPRHDTVYWYQQGPGQDPQFLISFYEKMQSDKGSIPDRFSAQQFSDYHSELNMSSLELGDSALYFCASSLPTSGGAYEQFFGPGTRLTVL.

The chain joins TRBV6-5 to TRBJ1-1; TRBD1 might be the D (5 bases). The CDR3 is 16 amino acids. Germline V gene sequence: CDR1 MNHEY, CDR2 SVGAGI. V lost 0 bases and J 1 base, leaving 12 bases between the germline ends. The CDR3 loop reads CASSYSMGRTNTEAFF. The CDR3 DNA reads as TGTGCCAGCAGTTACTCGATGGGGCGGACGAACACTGAAGCTTTCTTT.

The rearrangement joins TRBV7-2 to TRBJ1-1; D possibly corresponds to TRBD1 (6 bases). This CDR3 has 15 amino acids. V was clipped by 5 bases and J by 4 bases, with 17 bases between them. From germline, CDR1 is SGHTA and CDR2 FQGNSA. CDR3 amino acids: CASSVSFQGSTEAFF. CDR3 bases: TGTGCCAGCAGCGTGAGCTTTCAGGGGAGCACTGAAGCTTTCTTT.

The chain uses TRBV4-1 and TRBJ1-2; D gene unclear. The CDR3 totals 14 residues. Looked up from germline, CDR1 is MGHRA and CDR2 is YSYEKL. V was trimmed by 0 bases and J by 5 bases, leaving 10 bases between them. CDR3 loop: CASSQDRGEYGYTF. The CDR3 DNA reads TGCGCCAGCAGCCAAGATCGTGGGGAGTATGGCTACACCTTC.